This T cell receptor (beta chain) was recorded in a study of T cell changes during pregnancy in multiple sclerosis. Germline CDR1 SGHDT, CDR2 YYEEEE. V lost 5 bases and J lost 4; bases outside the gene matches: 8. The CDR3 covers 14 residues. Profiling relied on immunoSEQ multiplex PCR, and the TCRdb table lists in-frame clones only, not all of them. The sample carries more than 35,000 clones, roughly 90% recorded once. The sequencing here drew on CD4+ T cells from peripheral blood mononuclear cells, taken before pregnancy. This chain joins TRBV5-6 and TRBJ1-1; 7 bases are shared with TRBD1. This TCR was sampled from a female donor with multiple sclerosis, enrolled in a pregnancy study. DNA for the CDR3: TGTGCCAGCAGGCAGGGGGGTGTCGGCACTGAAGCTTTCTTT. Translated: CASRQGGVGTEAFF. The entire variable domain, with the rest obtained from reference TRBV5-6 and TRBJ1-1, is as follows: DAGVTQSPTHLIKTRGQQVTLRCSPKSGHDTVSWYQQALGQGPQFIFQYYEEEERQRGNFPDRFSGHQFPNYSSELNVNALLLGDSALYLCASRQGGVGTEAFFGQGTRLTVV.